This T cell receptor beta chain stems from a study of CD8 T cells in Susac syndrome. Germline CDR1 and CDR2: SGHAT and FQNNGV. J was trimmed by 6 bases and V by 5 bases; bases with no gene match: 6. This CDR3 region has 13 residues. Reverse transcription used about 0.5 to 1 ug RNA and random hexamers. The CDR3 of TCR beta was amplified by immunoSEQ multiplex PCR across 54 Vbeta and 13 Jbeta. In TCRdb, the immunoSEQ multiplex PCR reads were re-called with MiXCR into one record per CDR3 protein. The sample holds approximately 230,000 distinct CDR3 sequences, just under 95% seen once. The sample holds one count of this clonotype. From blood CD8+ and CD4+ T cells, TCR beta sequences were generated.

This chain connects TRBV11-2 to TRBJ1-1, with 7 bases aligning to TRBD1. The sequence came from a human donor with multiple sclerosis. Sequenced input: CD4+ T cells from PBMCs. The CDR3 protein is CASSLTQGAEAFF. The CDR3 nucleotides read TGTGCCAGCAGCCTGACCCAGGGGGCTGAAGCTTTCTTT.